This entry lists 13 T cell receptor beta chains sequenced from one sample in a study of shared clonotypes between healthy human individuals. TCRdb's copy holds only in-frame clones and misses some; the assay was immunoSEQ multiplex PCR. The sample has 1,100,000 or so clones; 70% to 80% are singletons. Sequencing was performed on memory CD4+ T cells from PBMCs. Regarding subset: CD45RA-negative fraction. All receptors derive from a man between 18 and 29 years old in good health. Some clones in this sample may be carry-over from other donors' samples.

The V call is TRBV2, the J call TRBJ2-1, with TRBD1 identical over 10 bases. The CDR3 covers 15 residues. V lost 5 bases, J lost 4 bases, and 5 bases stayed unmatched. Germline-derived CDR1 and CDR2 are SNHLY and FYNNEI. CDR3 in amino acids: CASSPDRGAYNEQFF. DNA for the CDR3: TGTGCCAGCAGTCCGGACAGGGGGGCTTACAATGAGCAGTTCTTC. The whole variable domain, filled in from reference TRBV2 and TRBJ2-1, reads EPEVTQTPSHQVTQMGQEVILRCVPISNHLYFYWYRQILGQKVEFLVSFYNNEISEKSEIFDDQFSVERPDGSNFTLKIRSTKLEDSAMYFCASSPDRGAYNEQFFGPGTRLTVL.

The rearrangement uses TRBV5-1 and TRBJ2-3; D is unclear. This CDR3 comprises 14 residues. CDR1 and CDR2 from the germline V gene are SGHRS and YFSETQ. V was trimmed by 6 bases and J by 2 bases, leaving 13 bases between them. For the CDR3, the DNA is TGCGCCAGCATGAACGGTTTATTCACAGATACGCAGTATTTT. Amino acids: CASMNGLFTDTQYF. The entire variable domain, with the rest obtained from reference TRBV5-1 and TRBJ2-3, is as follows: KAGVTQTPRYLIKTRGQQVTLSCSPISGHRSVSWYQQTPGQGLQFLFEYFSETQRNKGNFPGRFSGRQFSNSRSEMNVSTLELGDSALYLCASMNGLFTDTQYFGPGTRLTVL.

The chain uses TRBV5-1 and TRBJ2-2, with D tentatively TRBD2 (6 bases). The CDR3 runs 15 residues. Germline V gene lookup returns CDR1 SGHRS and CDR2 YFSETQ. V was shortened by 5 bases and J by 5 bases, with 16 bases between the two germline ends. Here the CDR3 reads CASRSYGGWTGELFF. As DNA, the CDR3 is TGCGCCAGCAGGTCGTACGGGGGATGGACCGGGGAGCTGTTTTTT.

The chain carries TRBV7-8 and TRBJ2-6, with D perhaps TRBD1 (6 bases). The CDR3 consists of 17 residues. The germline V and J ends were trimmed by 5 bases and 4 bases, with 18 bases remaining between them. CDR1 and CDR2 from the germline V gene are SGHVS and FQNEAQ. The CDR3 region is CASSANRPGAGANVLTF. CDR3 DNA sequence: TGTGCCAGCAGCGCGAACCGACCAGGGGCCGGGGCCAACGTCCTGACTTTC.

In its sample, this clone was seen once. The chain couples TRBV11-3 to TRBJ1-5, with D tentatively TRBD1 (6 bases). The length of the CDR3 is 16 residues. V lost 5 bases, J lost 9 bases, and 23 bases lay in between. From germline, CDR1 is SGHNT and CDR2 YENEEA. The CDR3 DNA reads TGTGCCAGCAGCACTGGGGTGACAGGCCCTCGGGGGCCCCAGCATTTT. Translation: CASSTGVTGPRGPQHF.

This chain links TRBV11-2 with TRBJ1-1; 7 bases agree with TRBD1. Per the germline V gene, CDR1 is SGHAT and CDR2 is FQNNGV. The CDR3 covers 15 residues. J lost 3 bases, V lost 4 bases, and 8 bases had no gene match. The CDR3 sequence: CASSSPYRGDTEAFF. CDR3 in DNA: TGTGCCAGCAGCTCCCCATACAGGGGCGACACTGAAGCTTTCTTT. The full variable domain, in which reference TRBV11-2 and TRBJ1-1 provide the parts outside the CDR3, is EAGVAQSPRYKIIEKRQSVAFWCNPISGHATLYWYQQILGQGPKLLIQFQNNGVVDDSQLPKDRFSAERLKGVDSTLKIQPAKLEDSAVYLCASSSPYRGDTEAFFGQGTRLTVV.

The chain is built from TRBV5-1 and TRBJ2-3, with D tentatively TRBD1 (6 bases). CDR1 SGHRS and CDR2 YFSETQ come from the germline V gene. The length of the CDR3 is 14 residues. V lost 4 bases and J lost 0, with 9 bases in between. The CDR3 sequence: CASSATGSTDTQYF. Here the CDR3 DNA reads TGCGCCAGCAGCGCCACAGGGAGCACAGATACGCAGTATTTT.

V gene TRBV10-3 combines with J gene TRBJ2-7, with 10 bases matching TRBD2. Trimming took 2 bases from V and 5 from J; bases not matched to a gene: 18. Germline CDR1 and CDR2: ENHRY and SYGVKD. The CDR3 sequence is 19 residues long. Here the CDR3 reads CAISELGWSGRALVNEQYF. The DNA of the CDR3 is TGTGCCATCAGTGAGCTTGGGTGGAGCGGGAGGGCCCTTGTGAACGAGCAGTACTTC.

V is TRBV28 and J is TRBJ1-5; 8 bases are a match to TRBD1. J lost 6 bases, V lost 4 bases, and 11 bases had no gene match. The CDR3 covers 16 residues. CDR1 and CDR2 from the germline V gene are MDHEN and SYDVKM. The CDR3, as DNA: TGTGCCAGCAGTTCGTACAAGGACAGGGCGGGTCAGCCCCAGCATTTT. Protein product: CASSSYKDRAGQPQHF.

The chain links TRBV9 to TRBJ2-3; D is uncertain. V was cut by 6 bases and J by 2 bases, with 10 bases left in between. CDR1 SGDLS and CDR2 YYNGEE come from the germline V gene. The CDR3 consists of 13 residues. The CDR3 sequence: CASNMAYTDTQYF. In DNA, the CDR3 is TGTGCCAGCAATATGGCTTACACAGATACGCAGTATTTT.

The V call is TRBV7-8, the J call TRBJ2-7; 8 bases line up with TRBD1. In germline, CDR1 is SGHVS, CDR2 FQNEAQ. The CDR3 covers 15 residues. Trimming removed 1 base from V and 2 bases from J; junction bases left unmatched: 4. The CDR3 loop reads CASSLGNRGTYEQYF. In DNA, the CDR3 is TGTGCCAGCAGCTTAGGTAACAGGGGGACCTACGAGCAGTACTTC. Looking up the rest from reference TRBV7-8 and TRBJ2-7 gives the full variable domain: GAGVSQSPRYKVAKRGQDVALRCDPISGHVSLFWYQQALGQGPEFLTYFQNEAQLDKSGLPSDRFFAERPEGSVSTLKIQRTQQEDSAVYLCASSLGNRGTYEQYFGPGTRLTVT.

This clone appeared a few times. The rearrangement joins TRBV30 to TRBJ1-2; D might be TRBD1 (6 bases). Germline lookup yields CDR1 GTSNPN and CDR2 SVGIG (reference sequence). There are 11 residues in the CDR3. V shed 4 bases and J shed 7 bases, with 10 bases lying between them. CDR3 region: CAWNIGGGYTF. The CDR3 nucleotides read TGTGCCTGGAATATAGGGGGTGGCTACACCTTC. The full variable domain, rest sourced from reference TRBV30 and TRBJ1-2, is SQTIHQWPATLVQPVGSPLSLECTVEGTSNPNLYWYRQAAGRGLQLLFYSVGIGQISSEVPQNLSASRPQDRQFILSSKKLLLSDSGFYLCAWNIGGGYTFGSGTRLTVV.

The chain combines TRBV6-5 with TRBJ2-5; a weak D match, TRBD2 (6 bases). There are 13 residues in the CDR3. Between the trimmed V and J ends, which lost 2 bases and 4 bases, there was a span of 8 bases. Germline assignment: CDR1 MNHEY and CDR2 SVGAGI. CDR3 in DNA: TGTGCCAGCAGTTACAGGCGGGGAGAGACCCAGTACTTC. Amino acid sequence: CASSYRRGETQYF.